The 11 T cell receptor beta chains below come from one sample, sequenced in a study of cytomegalovirus exposure and HLA in healthy donors. The PCR employed 60 Vbeta primers together with 13 Jbeta primers. The table came from immunoSEQ multiplex PCR; TCRdb's copy has only in-frame clones and leaves some out. The sample has some 160,000 clones; 77% are singletons. Sequenced sample: PBMCs. These receptors originate from a man between 45 and 60 years old in good health and CMV-seropositive.

There are a few counts of this clone. This chain connects TRBV5-1 to TRBJ2-5; 7 bases match TRBD2. Trimming removed 5 bases from V and 2 bases from J; junction bases left unmatched: 9. Germline V gives CDR1 SGHRS, CDR2 YFSETQ. The CDR3 spans 15 residues. CDR3 nucleotide sequence: TGCGCCAGCAGGCGAAACGGGAGGATTCAAGAGACCCAGTACTTC. This gives the protein CASRRNGRIQETQYF.

V is TRBV7-9 and J is TRBJ1-1, with 10 bases aligning to TRBD1. CDR1 SEHNR and CDR2 FQNEAQ come from the germline V gene (reference sequence). V shed 1 base and J 8 bases; nucleotides not matched to a gene: 16. This CDR3 is 18 amino acids long. DNA of the CDR3: TGTGCCAGCAGCTTAGGGGGACCCTTGGGACAGGGGAGGTTGGAAGCTTTCTTT. As protein: CASSLGGPLGQGRLEAFF.

The chain combines TRBV11-2 with TRBJ2-1; 9 nucleotides line up with TRBD1. The CDR3 covers 15 residues. Germline loops: CDR1 SGHAT, CDR2 FQNNGV. The trim removed 1 base at V and 7 bases at J, leaving 5 bases unmatched. The CDR3 here is CASSLGTGVWNEQFF. The DNA of the CDR3 is TGTGCCAGCAGCTTAGGGACAGGGGTGTGGAATGAGCAGTTCTTC.

The CDR3 protein is CASTLANEQFF. As DNA, the CDR3 is TGTGCCAGCACTCTGGCCAATGAGCAGTTCTTC. The J gene is TRBJ2-1, the V gene TRBV6-5; no clear D. Germline CDR1 MNHEY, CDR2 SVGAGI. Deletions cut 7 bases from V and 6 bases from J, with 7 bases between. CDR3 length: 11 amino acids.

Note on this clone: This sample includes further DNA sequences coding for the same CDR3. The genes are TRBV11-3 and TRBJ2-3; 11 bases map to TRBD2. The CDR3 length is 16 residues. Per germline, CDR1 SGHNT and CDR2 YENEEA. The V and J ends lost 1 base and 3 bases, in that order; junction bases with no gene match: 3. CDR3 DNA: TGTGCCAGCAGCTTAGGCACTAGCGGGGGAACAGATACGCAGTATTTT. This encodes CASSLGTSGGTDTQYF.

The genes are TRBV7-2 and TRBJ1-2, with D possibly being TRBD1 (5 bases). The germline V gene has CDR1 SGHTA and CDR2 FQGNSA. V lost 3 bases and J 6 bases, leaving 17 bases between the germline ends. The CDR3 covers 15 residues. The CDR3 nucleotides are TGTGCCAGCAGCTTGAGAGGTTGGGGGGAGGATGGCTACACCTTC. Amino acids: CASSLRGWGEDGYTF.

The chain joins TRBV7-9 to TRBJ1-4; 10 bases line up with TRBD1. Per germline, CDR1 SEHNR and CDR2 FQNEAQ (reference sequence). The V segment lost 5 bases and the J segment 0 bases; nucleotides outside the gene matches: 6. This CDR3 comprises 17 residues. The CDR3 sequence: CASSAGQGIATNEKLFF. The CDR3 DNA sequence: TGTGCCAGCAGCGCGGGACAGGGGATAGCAACTAATGAAAAACTGTTTTTT.

This chain uses TRBV9 with TRBJ1-1; 12 nucleotides line up with TRBD1. Germline V CDR1 and CDR2: SGDLS, YYNGEE. V trimming: 0 bases; J trimming: 0 bases; junction bases outside the gene matches: 9. This CDR3 is built from 19 residues. The CDR3 protein is CASSVATRGQGAMNTEAFF. The DNA of the CDR3 is TGTGCCAGCAGCGTAGCTACGCGGGGACAGGGGGCCATGAACACTGAAGCTTTCTTT.

This clone was picked up a small number of times. The J gene is TRBJ2-1, the V gene TRBV5-1, with D possibly being TRBD1 (5 bases). The CDR3 is made up of 16 amino acids. Looked up from germline, CDR1 is SGHRS and CDR2 is YFSETQ. Deletions cut 0 bases from V and 4 bases from J, with 14 bases between. CDR3 sequence reads: CASSLVGDLMYNEQFF. CDR3 nucleotides: TGCGCCAGCAGCTTGGTAGGGGATTTAATGTACAATGAGCAGTTCTTC.

This chain joins TRBV7-6 and TRBJ1-1; 8 bases are shared with TRBD1. J lost 1 base, V lost 1 base, and 11 bases had no gene match. The CDR3 sequence is 18 residues long. The V gene's germline CDR1 is SGHVS and CDR2 FNYEAQ. The CDR3 region is CASSLGPTGESWNTEAFF. CDR3 DNA: TGTGCCAGCAGCTTAGGTCCGACAGGGGAGAGTTGGAACACTGAAGCTTTCTTT.

The genes are TRBV10-2 and TRBJ2-7; D is perhaps TRBD1 (6 bases). The V gene's germline CDR1 is WSHSY and CDR2 SAAADI. CDR3 length: 15 residues. V lost 0 bases to trimming and J lost 2 bases, with 11 bases between them. The CDR3 region has the DNA TGCGCCAGCAGTGAGTCAGGCAGGGGTGCCTACGAGCAGTACTTC. Its translation is CASSESGRGAYEQYF.